Each of the 28 T cell receptor beta chains below was sequenced from the same sample in a study of shared clonotypes between healthy human individuals. Profiling relied on immunoSEQ multiplex PCR, and the TCRdb table lists in-frame clones only, not all of them. The sample contains about 230,000 clones, just over 65% of which appear only once. The sequencing sample was made of memory CD4+ T cells sorted from blood. Stated subset: CD45RA-negative fraction. These receptor sequences come from a man between 25 and 39 years old in good health.

This clone was found a few times. The chain has TRBV9 and TRBJ2-2; 14 bases fit TRBD2. V gave up 7 bases and J gave up 6 bases; unmatched junction bases: 2. The CDR3 is 14 residues long. The V gene's germline CDR1 is SGDLS and CDR2 YYNGEE. Here the CDR3 DNA reads TGTGCCAGCCGACTAGCGGGAGGGGCCGGGGAGCTGTTTTTT. It translates to CASRLAGGAGELFF.

In this sample, this clone turned up a few times. The rearrangement links TRBV6-1 to TRBJ1-2; D is ambiguous. Deletions cut 3 bases from V and 4 bases from J, with 12 bases between. Germline CDR1 is MNHNS and CDR2 is SASEGT. This CDR3 contains 14 residues. CDR3 loop: CASSDYGGPYGYTF. The CDR3 bases are TGTGCCAGCAGTGATTACGGCGGACCCTATGGCTACACCTTC.

This chain connects TRBV4-3 to TRBJ2-1; 12 nucleotides line up with TRBD2. The germline CDR1 and CDR2 sequences are LGHNA and YSLEER. The V segment lost 4 bases and the J segment 8 bases; nucleotides outside the gene matches: 9. The CDR3 spans 16 residues. The CDR3: CASSRRASGRADEQFF. CDR3 coding DNA: TGCGCCAGCAGCCGACGGGCTAGCGGGAGGGCCGATGAGCAGTTCTTC.

The V call is TRBV28, the J call TRBJ1-1; D unclear. From germline, CDR1 is MDHEN and CDR2 SYDVKM. CDR3 size: 13 residues. Trimming left V 6 bases short and J 0 bases short, with 8 bases between. CDR3 sequence reads: CASSTHMNTEAFF. The CDR3 DNA follows: TGTGCCAGCAGCACTCATATGAACACTGAAGCTTTCTTT.

The chain employs TRBV6-1 and TRBJ2-5; no clear D. The CDR3 extends over 15 amino acids. Per germline, CDR1 MNHNS and CDR2 SASEGT. With 4 bases removed from V and 1 base from J, the gap between germline ends came to 13 bases. The CDR3 loop is CASSGALSTQETQYF. CDR3 DNA: TGTGCCAGCAGTGGGGCCTTATCAACCCAAGAGACCCAGTACTTC.

The genes are TRBV28 and TRBJ2-5; D gene unclear. There are 14 residues in the CDR3. V was trimmed by 4 bases and J by 5 bases, leaving 14 bases between them. Per the germline V gene, CDR1 is MDHEN and CDR2 is SYDVKM. CDR3 sequence (DNA): TGTGCCAGCAGTTCTCCGGCCGCCCACGAGACCCAGTACTTC. The encoded protein is CASSSPAAHETQYF.

The chain carries TRBV18 and TRBJ1-5; maybe TRBD1 (6 bases). Trimming took off 6 bases at V and 5 bases at J, with 11 bases between the two ends. The germline CDR1 and CDR2 sequences are KGHSH and LQKENI. This CDR3 has 13 residues. Here the CDR3 reads CASSISGDQPQHF. CDR3 coding DNA: TGTGCCAGCTCCATCTCAGGGGATCAGCCCCAGCATTTT.

The chain links TRBV7-2 to TRBJ2-5, with 9 bases that match TRBD2. Germline-derived CDR1 and CDR2 are SGHTA and FQGNSA. The CDR3 length is 15 residues. V lost 5 bases, J lost 1 base, and 5 bases stayed unmatched. CDR3 region: CASSKQTSGQETQYF. The CDR3 DNA sequence: TGTGCCAGCAGCAAACAGACTAGCGGCCAAGAGACCCAGTACTTC.

V usage is TRBV9 and J usage is TRBJ2-2, with a possible D match to TRBD2 (5 bases). The germline V and J ends were trimmed by 2 bases and 0 bases, with 8 bases remaining between them. CDR1 and CDR2 (germline): SGDLS, YYNGEE. This CDR3 is 15 amino acids long. The CDR3 region is CASSVGSSNTGELFF. Here the CDR3 DNA reads TGTGCCAGCAGCGTTGGGAGCTCGAACACCGGGGAGCTGTTTTTT.

In this sample, this clone turned up a few times. The same CDR3 also results from other DNA sequences found in this sample. V and J are TRBV7-2 and TRBJ2-5; unclear D gene. Trimming shortened V by 1 base and J by 2 bases, and 8 bases separated the two germline ends. The CDR3 consists of 14 residues. Germline CDR1 reads SGHTA; CDR2 reads FQGNSA. The CDR3 loop reads CASSLGGSQETQYF. For the CDR3, the DNA is TGTGCCAGCAGCTTAGGTGGCAGTCAAGAGACCCAGTACTTC.

The J gene is TRBJ2-1, the V gene TRBV5-4; weak D call: TRBD2 (6 bases). The CDR3 has 16 amino acids. Looked up from germline, CDR1 is SGHNT and CDR2 is YYREEE (reference sequence). V was trimmed by 4 bases and J by 5 bases, leaving 19 bases between them. The CDR3 coding sequence is TGTGCCAGCAGCCCGGGAACTAGCATCTCTAACAATGAGCAGTTCTTC. Translated, it gives CASSPGTSISNNEQFF.

The gene calls are TRBV10-2 and TRBJ2-3, with no clear D. Germline V lookup: CDR1 WSHSY, CDR2 SAAADI. The CDR3 consists of 13 residues. Trimming removed 6 bases at V and 1 base at J, with 8 bases between. The CDR3 reads CASRNVGTDTQYF. CDR3 in DNA: TGCGCCAGCAGAAACGTGGGCACAGATACGCAGTATTTT.

This clone was counted between two and nine times. Other DNA sequences in this sample translate to the same CDR3. The V and J genes are TRBV18 and TRBJ1-5; no reliable D call. CDR1 KGHSH and CDR2 LQKENI come from the germline V gene. Trimming took off 3 bases at V and 2 bases at J, with 2 bases between the two ends. CDR3 size: 12 residues. The CDR3 sequence: CASSPGNQPQHF. As DNA, the CDR3 is TGTGCCAGCTCACCTGGCAATCAGCCCCAGCATTTT. Full variable domain (missing parts from reference TRBV18 and TRBJ1-5): NAGVMQNPRHLVRRRGQEARLRCSPMKGHSHVYWYRQLPEEGLKFMVYLQKENIIDESGMPKERFSAEFPKEGPSILRIQQVVRGDSAAYFCASSPGNQPQHFGDGTRLSIL.

The chain links TRBV28 to TRBJ1-5, with 8 bases matching TRBD1. CDR1 is MDHEN, CDR2 SYDVKM, per germline. The J segment lost 4 bases and the V segment lost 5 bases, leaving 7 bases of the junction unmatched. This CDR3 has 15 amino acids. The DNA for the CDR3 is TGTGCCAGCAGTCCCATCGGACAGGGTAATCAGCCCCAGCATTTT. Its translation is CASSPIGQGNQPQHF.

This chain joins TRBV21-1 and TRBJ2-7; the DNA was not compared with TRBD2, the D call given in the table. TRBV21-1 is assigned pseudogene status. The CDR3 extends over 20 amino acids. This CDR3 reads CASSGTSGSNHQGFYYEQYF. CDR3 in DNA: TGTGCCAGCAGCGGGACTAGCGGGAGTAATCATCAGGGTTTTTACTACGAGCAGTACTTC.

This chain joins TRBV6-1 and TRBJ2-5; the D is unclear. The CDR3 is 18 amino acids. Germline values: CDR1 MNHNS, CDR2 SASEGT. V lost 2 bases and J lost 4, with 23 bases in between. This chain's CDR3 is CASSEYNLRPPLGETQYF. The DNA for the CDR3 is TGTGCCAGCAGTGAATATAACCTCCGGCCCCCCCTGGGAGAGACCCAGTACTTC.

The count of this clone is one. The chain carries TRBV7-8 and TRBJ2-7; 12 bases fit TRBD2. Per germline, CDR1 SGHVS and CDR2 FQNEAQ. The CDR3 is 16 residues long. V lost 5 bases to trimming and J lost 0 bases; unmatched junction nucleotides: 5. CDR3 sequence (DNA): TGTGCCAGCAGCCTAAGGACTAGCGGGGACTCCTACGAGCAGTACTTC. This sequence encodes CASSLRTSGDSYEQYF.

The chain uses TRBV27 and TRBJ2-7, with 11 bases identical to TRBD1. This CDR3 comprises 14 residues. The germline gives CDR1 MNHEY, CDR2 SMNVEV (reference sequence). J lost 3 bases, V lost 6 bases, and 4 bases had no gene match. The CDR3 loop reads CASRRDRGIYEQYF. In DNA form, the CDR3 reads TGTGCCAGCAGAAGGGACAGGGGGATCTACGAGCAGTACTTC.

The chain has TRBV18 and TRBJ2-5; D unclear. The germline V gene encodes CDR1 KGHSH and CDR2 LQKENI. This CDR3 is built from 14 residues. V was clipped by 3 bases and J by 2 bases, with 10 bases between them. In DNA, the CDR3 is TGTGCCAGCTCACCGTCCTTCACACAAGAGACCCAGTACTTC. It codes for CASSPSFTQETQYF.

V is TRBV6-1 and J is TRBJ1-2; unclear D gene. The CDR3 is 12 amino acids. Germline values: CDR1 MNHNS, CDR2 SASEGT. Trimming took off 0 bases at V and 8 bases at J, with 7 bases between the two ends. In DNA form, the CDR3 reads TGTGCCAGCAGTGAAGCGCGCGAAGGCTACACCTTC. Protein: CASSEAREGYTF.

In regard to this clone: The sample has other DNA sequences that encode this CDR3 too. The DNA of the CDR3 is TGTGCCAGCAGCTTACGAGGAACGAGCACAGATACGCAGTATTTT. This sequence encodes CASSLRGTSTDTQYF. V and J are TRBV11-2 and TRBJ2-3; D not resolved. Trimming shortened V by 2 bases and J by 0 bases, and 9 bases separated the two germline ends. CDR1 and CDR2 (germline): SGHAT, FQNNGV. CDR3 length: 15 residues.

The rearrangement joins TRBV2 to TRBJ2-3; no clear D. Trimming took 4 bases from V and 4 from J, leaving 12 bases between them. Germline lookup yields CDR1 SNHLY and CDR2 FYNNEI. The CDR3 runs 14 residues. The CDR3 here is CASSVVRASDTQYF. The CDR3 DNA follows: TGTGCCAGCAGTGTGGTAAGGGCCTCAGATACGCAGTATTTT.

V is TRBV6-5 and J is TRBJ1-5, with 9 positions matching TRBD1. The CDR3 is 14 amino acids. Germline CDR1 and CDR2: MNHEY and SVGAGI. Trimming removed 6 bases from V and 3 bases from J; junction bases left unmatched: 3. CDR3 sequence (DNA): TGTGCCAGCAGGCACAGGGGGCACAATCAGCCCCAGCATTTT. Residues: CASRHRGHNQPQHF.

This clone was detected only a few times. This rearrangement joins TRBV4-1 to TRBJ2-2; no definite D call. Trimming removed 4 bases from V and 2 bases from J, with 20 bases in between. CDR3 length: 18 amino acids. In germline, CDR1 is MGHRA, CDR2 YSYEKL. The DNA of the CDR3 is TGCGCCAGCAGCCCTTCTCCACTAAGCAAAGCAAACACCGGGGAGCTGTTTTTT. Amino acid sequence: CASSPSPLSKANTGELFF.

This rearrangement joins TRBV29-1 to TRBJ2-1, with a possible D match to TRBD2 (5 bases). The length of the CDR3 is 17 residues. Between the trimmed V and J ends, which lost 2 bases and 2 bases, there was a span of 19 bases. In germline, CDR1 is SQVTM, CDR2 ANQGSEA. Here the CDR3 reads CSVESGGNGVTYNEQFF. CDR3 nucleotides: TGCAGCGTTGAATCCGGCGGAAACGGGGTCACCTACAATGAGCAGTTCTTC.

This clone came up a few times. V and J are TRBV29-1 and TRBJ2-7, with 9 positions matching TRBD2. CDR1 and CDR2 (germline): SQVTM, ANQGSEA. J lost 0 bases, V lost 6 bases, and 9 bases had no gene match. This CDR3 region has 15 residues. CDR3 bases: TGCAGCGTGGGAATAAGCGGGGGGAGCTCCTACGAGCAGTACTTC. This sequence encodes CSVGISGGSSYEQYF.

The chain has TRBV6-5 and TRBJ2-7; D is undetermined. This CDR3 is built from 14 residues. Trimming cost V 5 bases and J 0 bases, with 11 bases left between them. Germline V gene sequence: CDR1 MNHEY, CDR2 SVGAGI. The CDR3 spells CASSVKRSSYEQYF. In DNA, the CDR3 is TGTGCCAGCAGTGTAAAACGGAGCTCCTACGAGCAGTACTTC.

This clone has ten or more counts. The rearrangement joins TRBV19 to TRBJ1-5; 9 bases line up with TRBD1. After removal of 7 bases from V and 0 bases from J, the junction contained 7 bases not matched to a gene. The CDR3 has 16 residues. Per the germline V gene, CDR1 is LNHDA and CDR2 is SQIVND (reference sequence). The chain's CDR3 is CASTLGQGNSNQPQHF. The CDR3 DNA is TGTGCCAGTACCCTCGGACAGGGGAATAGCAATCAGCCCCAGCATTTT.